This is a list of T cell receptor beta chains from one sample in a study of blood T cell repertoires in COVID-19. Sequenced by immunoSEQ multiplex PCR; TCRdb stores in-frame clones only, minus some. The table lists some 250,000 clones, more than 75% of them singletons. The sequencing sample was made of PBMCs or T cells enriched from blood (not recorded which). All receptors come from a woman aged 40 to 50 with acute COVID-19. Both conserved end residues are part of each CDR3. A D gene is named only where the DNA matches it firmly. Rows may omit the clone size; those that give it use once, few, many or a size class.

v_gene	abundance	d_gene	j_gene	CDR3aa	CDR3nt
TRBV3-1/TRBV3-2	.	.	TRBJ1-4	CASSQDRGAGEKLFF	TGTGCCAGCAGCCAAGATAGAGGAGCCGGAGAAAAACTGTTTTTT
TRBV6-6	.	TRBD1	TRBJ1-2	CASSRQGLGGYTF	TGTGCCAGCAGCCGACAGGGGTTGGGTGGCTACACCTTC
TRBV9	.	.	TRBJ1-2	CASSGAGTPTTF	TGTGCCAGCAGCGGAGCCGGGACACCCACCACCTTC
TRBV5-1	.	TRBD2	TRBJ2-3	CASSDPTSGRPSTDTQYF	TGCGCCAGCAGCGACCCGACTAGCGGGAGACCTAGCACAGATACGCAGTATTTT
TRBV13	.	.	TRBJ2-3	CASSFGGIDTQYF	TGTGCCAGCAGCTTTGGCGGGATAGATACGCAGTATTTT
TRBV11-3	.	.	TRBJ1-4	CASSLTTALGGEKLFF	TGTGCCAGCAGCCTAACCACGGCTTTGGGGGGTGAAAAACTGTTTTTT
TRBV9	.	TRBD2	TRBJ2-1	CASSPGGDGGSGRGGQFF	TGTGCCAGCAGCCCTGGCGGGGACGGTGGGAGCGGGAGGGGAGGGCAGTTCTTC
TRBV14	.	.	TRBJ2-1	CASSQDLVYEQFF	TGTGCCAGCAGCCAAGATCTAGTGTATGAGCAGTTCTTC
TRBV5-5	.	TRBD1	TRBJ1-4	CASSFLGQGAEKLFF	TGTGCCAGCAGCTTTCTCGGACAGGGGGCTGAAAAACTGTTTTTT
TRBV10-1	few	.	TRBJ2-7	CASSESPGAYEQYF	TGCGCCAGCAGTGAGTCCCCCGGAGCCTACGAGCAGTACTTC
TRBV5-4	.	.	TRBJ1-6	CASSLDRGEASPLHF	TGTGCCAGCAGCTTGGATCGTGGAGAGGCTTCACCCCTCCACTTT
TRBV3-1/TRBV3-2	.	TRBD2	TRBJ2-7	CASSHLGLAGGPSYEQYF	TGTGCCAGCAGCCACCTGGGACTAGCGGGAGGACCTTCTTATGAGCAGTACTTC
TRBV30	.	.	TRBJ2-1	CAWTPWEANEQFF	TGTGCCTGGACCCCCTGGGAGGCAAATGAGCAGTTCTTC
TRBV7-8	.	.	TRBJ1-1	CASSLGVITEAFF	TGTGCCAGCAGCTTAGGCGTGATCACTGAAGCTTTCTTT
TRBV5-6	.	TRBD2	TRBJ2-7	CASRRTSGTPWDYEQYF	TGTGCCAGCCGTAGGACTAGCGGGACCCCCTGGGACTACGAGCAGTACTTC
TRBV15	once	.	TRBJ1-2	CATSRDPGSGYTF	TGTGCCACCAGCAGAGATCCAGGGTCCGGCTACACCTTC
TRBV11-2	.	.	TRBJ2-1	CASRIDSVANYYNEQFF	TGTGCCAGCAGGATAGACAGCGTAGCCAATTACTACAATGAGCAGTTCTTC
TRBV19	.	TRBD2	TRBJ2-1	CASSLTSGYNEQFF	TGTGCCAGTAGTTTGACTAGCGGATACAATGAGCAGTTCTTC
TRBV10-3	.	.	TRBJ2-1	CAIRDGELNEQFF	TGTGCCATCAGGGACGGGGAATTAAATGAGCAGTTCTTC
TRBV19	.	.	TRBJ2-7	CASSISPLSYEQYF	TGTGCCAGTAGTATATCCCCACTCTCCTACGAGCAGTACTTC
TRBV19	.	TRBD2	TRBJ2-3	CASSIDGGRQYF	TGTGCCAGTAGTATAGATGGCGGGAGGCAGTATTTT
TRBV4-1	.	.	TRBJ1-1	CASSSQTNTEAFF	TGCGCCAGCAGCTCACAGACAAACACTGAAGCTTTCTTT
TRBV6-1	few	TRBD2	TRBJ2-5	CASSEGGGETQYF	TGTGCCAGCAGTGAGGGGGGAGGGGAGACCCAGTACTTC
TRBV27	.	.	TRBJ2-7	CASSFSASYEQYF	TGTGCCAGCAGTTTCAGCGCCTCCTACGAGCAGTACTTC
TRBV24-1	.	.	TRBJ1-5	CATSDAGRDSNQPQHF	TGTGCCACCAGTGACGCTGGACGGGATAGCAATCAGCCCCAGCATTTT
TRBV2	.	.	TRBJ1-5	CASSGTGNQPQHF	TGTGCCAGCAGTGGGACAGGCAATCAGCCCCAGCATTTT
TRBV10-3	.	.	TRBJ2-1	CATLPSGTLNEQFF	TGTGCCACCCTACCATCCGGGACTCTGAATGAGCAGTTCTTC
TRBV7-3	.	.	TRBJ2-7	CASTLDLTYEQYF	TGTGCCAGCACCCTGGACTTGACCTACGAGCAGTACTTC
TRBV10-3	.	.	TRBJ1-3	CAIRPLGGTIYF	TGTGCCATCAGACCCCTAGGGGGCACCATATATTTT
TRBV30	.	.	TRBJ2-2	CAWSIMNTGELFF	TGTGCCTGGAGTATCATGAACACCGGGGAGCTGTTTTTT
TRBV25-1	.	TRBD2	TRBJ2-3	CASSGGLAGTDTQYF	TGTGCCAGCAGTGGGGGACTAGCGGGCACAGATACGCAGTATTTT
TRBV5-6	.	TRBD2	TRBJ2-7	CASSFPGLGYEQYF	TGTGCCAGCAGCTTTCCTGGACTAGGGTACGAGCAGTACTTC
TRBV5-4	.	.	TRBJ2-7	CASSREPSSYEQYF	TGTGCCAGCAGCCGGGAACCGAGCTCCTACGAGCAGTACTTC
TRBV9	.	TRBD2	TRBJ2-1	CASGPGLAARAKRNEQFF	TGTGCCAGCGGCCCGGGACTAGCGGCCAGGGCCAAGAGGAATGAGCAGTTCTTC
TRBV12-3/TRBV12-4	.	.	TRBJ2-1	CASSLLRYNEQFF	TGTGCCAGCAGTTTACTCCGGTACAATGAGCAGTTCTTC
TRBV27	.	.	TRBJ2-3	CASRLAGTDTQYF	TGTGCCAGCAGGTTAGCGGGCACAGATACGCAGTATTTT
TRBV28	.	.	TRBJ2-2	CASSLNRGNTGELFF	TGTGCCAGCAGTTTAAATCGGGGGAACACCGGGGAGCTGTTTTTT
TRBV7-9	.	.	TRBJ2-7	CASSLGTEYYEQYF	TGTGCCAGCAGCTTAGGGACAGAATACTACGAGCAGTACTTC
TRBV7-8	.	.	TRBJ1-1	CASSAGVSTEAFF	TGTGCCAGCAGCGCGGGAGTGAGCACTGAAGCTTTCTTT
TRBV5-1	.	TRBD1	TRBJ2-7	CASRTGTGGSYEQYF	TGCGCCAGCAGAACCGGGACAGGAGGTTCCTACGAGCAGTACTTC
TRBV6-6	.	TRBD1	TRBJ1-5	CASRRDREDQPQHF	TGTGCCAGCAGACGGGACAGGGAGGATCAGCCCCAGCATTTT
TRBV6-1	.	TRBD1	TRBJ1-6	CASTRQGADNSPLHF	TGTGCCAGCACTAGACAGGGTGCGGATAATTCACCCCTCCACTTT
TRBV6-1	.	.	TRBJ1-2	CASSEESGNYGYTF	TGTGCCAGCAGTGAAGAGTCGGGGAACTATGGCTACACCTTC
TRBV11-3	.	.	TRBJ2-1	CASSPGTPYNEQFF	TGTGCCAGCAGCCCCGGGACACCTTACAATGAGCAGTTCTTC
TRBV7-8	.	TRBD2	TRBJ2-7	CASSLVAGPYEQYF	TGTGCCAGCAGCTTAGTAGCGGGACCCTACGAGCAGTACTTC
TRBV19	once	TRBD1	TRBJ1-2	CASSIQGRSYYGYTF	TGTGCCAGTTCTATACAGGGGCGATCGTACTATGGCTACACCTTC